The next 25 T cell receptor beta chains were all read from a single sample in a study of a mutant IDH1 vaccine in newly diagnosed glioma. Regarding time point: baseline, week 1 (first vaccination visit). Regarding treatment: pre-vaccination baseline after standard-of-care therapy. Produced via immunoSEQ multiplex PCR; TCRdb's table is partial and in-frame only. The sample yields tens of thousands of clones, 80% to 90% seen once. The source was PBMCs, collected from a glioma patient treated with radiotherapy, temozolomide or both. The receptors were sampled from a woman aged 45-65 years with glioma.

There are a few counts of this clone. V gene TRBV27 combines with J gene TRBJ1-5; 7 nucleotides agree with TRBD1. The ends lost 2 bases at V and 7 bases at J; junction bases unmatched: 2. The CDR3 runs to 13 residues. Germline V lookup: CDR1 MNHEY, CDR2 SMNVEV (reference sequence). Here the CDR3 DNA reads TGTGCCAGCAGTTTACACAGGGGCCAGCCCCAGCATTTT. The encoded protein is CASSLHRGQPQHF.

The genes are TRBV19 and TRBJ1-6, with TRBD1 matching 7 bases. V trimming: 3 bases; J trimming: 12 bases; junction bases outside the gene matches: 8. Germline CDR1 LNHDA, CDR2 SQIVND (reference sequence). The CDR3 has 14 amino acids. The DNA of the CDR3 is TGTGCCAGTAGTATGGCCGGGACAGCAAAACCCCTCCACTTT. Translating it yields CASSMAGTAKPLHF.

The rearrangement joins TRBV11-2 to TRBJ1-4; 12 positions match TRBD1. The germline V gene encodes CDR1 SGHAT and CDR2 FQNNGV. J gave up 8 bases and V 5 bases, and 6 bases lay outside the gene matches. The CDR3 covers 15 residues. The CDR3 loop reads CASSRDGTGGEKLFF. CDR3 nucleotides: TGTGCCAGCAGCAGAGACGGGACAGGGGGCGAAAAACTGTTTTTT.

This chain links TRBV5-1 with TRBJ2-3; 14 bases fit TRBD2. This CDR3 region has 15 residues. Losses at the gene ends were 4 bases for V and 4 bases for J; bases not matched to a gene: 2. Germline CDR1 reads SGHRS; CDR2 reads YFSETQ. DNA of the CDR3: TGCGCCAGCAGCGGACTAGCGGGGGGTCCAGATACGCAGTATTTT. It codes for CASSGLAGGPDTQYF.

The J gene is TRBJ1-4, the V gene TRBV7-9; D is ambiguous. CDR1 is SEHNR, CDR2 FQNEAQ, per germline (reference sequence). Trimming removed 2 bases from V and 3 bases from J, with 10 bases in between. The CDR3 is made up of 15 amino acids. The CDR3 bases are TGTGCCAGCAGCTTAATCATGCCAGCTAATGAAAAACTGTTTTTT. Residues: CASSLIMPANEKLFF.

The chain couples TRBV6-5 to TRBJ1-1, with D unresolved. The V and J ends lost 6 bases and 0 bases respectively, with 8 bases between them. CDR1 and CDR2 from the germline V gene are MNHEY and SVGAGI. This CDR3 region has 13 residues. The CDR3 DNA reads TGTGCCAGCAGCTGGGCAGTGAACACTGAAGCTTTCTTT. It encodes CASSWAVNTEAFF.

This chain connects TRBV18 to TRBJ1-1; weak D call: TRBD1 (6 bases). Trimming pared 0 bases from V and 1 base from J, leaving 12 bases between. CDR3 size: 16 residues. The germline gives CDR1 KGHSH, CDR2 LQKENI. The CDR3 sequence is CASSPPAMTGNTEAFF. CDR3 nucleotides: TGTGCCAGCTCACCACCGGCGATGACAGGGAACACTGAAGCTTTCTTT.

The V gene is TRBV9, the J gene TRBJ2-1; the match to TRBD2 covers 7 bases. CDR3 length equals 12 residues. V trimming: 7 bases; J trimming: 9 bases; junction bases outside the gene matches: 7. CDR1 and CDR2 (germline): SGDLS, YYNGEE. The CDR3, as DNA: TGTGCCAGCGGGGGAGGGGCGTCTGAGCAGTTCTTC. As protein: CASGGGASEQFF.

The chain links TRBV2 to TRBJ2-5, with 12 bases matching TRBD2. Germline V gene data show CDR1 as SNHLY and CDR2 as FYNNEI. This CDR3 has 16 residues. With V trimmed by 7 bases and J by 4 bases, 10 bases remained unmatched. The CDR3 region has the DNA TGTGCCAGCATTCGGTTACCTAGCGGGGGGGGAGAGACCCAGTACTTC. Its translation: CASIRLPSGGGETQYF.

The chain links TRBV20-1 to TRBJ2-5; D gene unclear. Per germline, CDR1 DFQATT and CDR2 SNEGSKA (reference sequence). The CDR3 is 11 residues long. The ends were cut back, 4 bases at V and 4 bases at J, with 7 bases in the middle. This CDR3 reads CSAIDGETQYF. The CDR3 coding sequence is TGCAGTGCTATCGACGGAGAGACCCAGTACTTC.

The CDR3 region is CAIGPGLELGGQFF. In DNA form, the CDR3 reads TGTGCCATCGGACCCGGACTAGAGTTGGGGGGGCAGTTCTTC. The chain joins TRBV10-3 to TRBJ2-1, with 7 nucleotides matching TRBD2. The CDR3 is made up of 14 amino acids. V was clipped by 8 bases and J by 12 bases; unmatched bases: 16. Germline CDR1 is ENHRY and CDR2 is SYGVKD.

This sequence joins TRBV5-1 and TRBJ2-1; D may be TRBD2 (5 bases). Germline values: CDR1 SGHRS, CDR2 YFSETQ. V gave up 2 bases and J gave up 0 bases, with 9 bases separating them. This CDR3 has 15 amino acids. The CDR3 DNA reads as TGCGCCAGCAGCTTCGGGATGAGCTCCTACAATGAGCAGTTCTTC. Translated: CASSFGMSSYNEQFF.

This clone was counted once. The chain combines TRBV7-8 with TRBJ2-3; 8 bases are shared with TRBD1. V trimming: 2 bases; J trimming: 4 bases; junction bases outside the gene matches: 8. CDR3 length: 16 amino acids. Germline V gene sequence: CDR1 SGHVS, CDR2 FQNEAQ. The CDR3 loop reads CASSLMAGGAPDTQYF. The CDR3 DNA reads as TGTGCCAGCAGCTTAATGGCAGGGGGCGCCCCAGATACGCAGTATTTT.

V usage is TRBV11-3 and J usage is TRBJ1-4; no clear D. The CDR3 has 14 residues. CDR1 and CDR2 from the germline V gene are SGHNT and YENEEA. Trimming left V 1 base short and J 3 bases short, with 6 bases between. The CDR3 DNA follows: TGTGCCAGCAGCTTAGGCATGGCTAATGAAAAACTGTTTTTT. Its translation is CASSLGMANEKLFF.

The chain recombines TRBV6-4 with TRBJ1-6; D may be TRBD1 (5 bases). CDR1 and CDR2 (germline): MRHNA, SNTAGT. The V end was cut by 4 bases, the J end by 5 bases, with 12 bases between. The CDR3 has 15 residues. The CDR3 region is CASSASGTDNSPLHF. The DNA for the CDR3 is TGTGCCAGCAGTGCTTCCGGGACTGATAATTCACCCCTCCACTTT.

With respect to this clone: One end of the junction varies from germline; a read error may be responsible. The chain joins TRBV5-7 to TRBJ2-1; TRBD1 aligns across 8 bases. TRBV5-7 is given ORF status, its function remaining uncertain. The CDR3 covers 12 residues. Here the CDR3 DNA reads TGTGCCAGCAGACTACCCAGGGGGCCTCAGGTCTTC. This codes for CASRLPRGPQVF.

The rearrangement uses TRBV7-8 and TRBJ2-4, with D tentatively TRBD1 or TRBD2 (5 bases each). The CDR3 length is 15 residues. The ends were cut back, 1 base at V and 8 bases at J, with 15 bases in the middle. Germline lookup yields CDR1 SGHVS and CDR2 FQNEAQ. The DNA for the CDR3 is TGTGCCAGCAGCTTAGGGGGGAGACAGTCAGACATTCAGTACTTC. As protein: CASSLGGRQSDIQYF.

The chain uses TRBV4-3 and TRBJ1-4; no firm D call. This CDR3 is 16 amino acids long. V lost 0 bases and J lost 5, with 13 bases in between. Germline values: CDR1 LGHNA, CDR2 YSLEER. The CDR3 nucleotides read TGCGCCAGCAGCCAAGAAGCGATTCTCAGGAATGAAAAACTGTTTTTT. Amino acids: CASSQEAILRNEKLFF.

The CDR3 spells CASRPPARVATNEKLFF. CDR3 DNA sequence: TGTGCCAGCCGACCACCGGCACGGGTGGCAACTAATGAAAAACTGTTTTTT. The rearrangement joins TRBV28 to TRBJ1-4, with no clear D. Germline loops: CDR1 MDHEN, CDR2 SYDVKM. The length of the CDR3 is 17 residues. V was cut by 8 bases and J by 0 bases, with 19 bases left in between.

The V call is TRBV18, the J call TRBJ1-5; 7 bases line up with TRBD1. Germline CDR1 reads KGHSH; CDR2 reads LQKENI. V lost 5 bases to trimming and J lost 9 bases; unmatched junction nucleotides: 13. This CDR3 contains 15 residues. CDR3 sequence: CASSEGRQGYLPQHF. Here the CDR3 DNA reads TGTGCCAGCTCAGAAGGTCGACAGGGTTATTTGCCCCAGCATTTT.

J is TRBJ2-2 and V is TRBV5-4, with 8 bases lining up with TRBD2. J lost 7 bases, V lost 5 bases, and 10 bases had no gene match. Germline V gene data show CDR1 as SGHNT and CDR2 as YYREEE (reference sequence). The CDR3 consists of 15 residues. CDR3 in amino acids: CASSSGGQFGGELFF. In DNA, the CDR3 is TGTGCCAGCAGTTCGGGGGGGCAGTTCGGCGGGGAGCTGTTTTTT.

The CDR3 DNA reads as TGTGCCAGTAGTATAGGGACAGGGGGCACTGAAGCTTTCTTT. Amino acids: CASSIGTGGTEAFF. The chain combines TRBV19 with TRBJ1-1; TRBD1 agrees at 10 bases. V lost 1 base and J lost 4; bases outside the gene matches: 0. The germline V gene has CDR1 LNHDA and CDR2 SQIVND (reference sequence). The CDR3 length is 14 residues. Using reference TRBV19 and TRBJ1-1 for the parts outside the CDR3, the full variable domain is DGGITQSPKYLFRKEGQNVTLSCEQNLNHDAMYWYRQDPGQGLRLIYYSQIVNDFQKGDIAEGYSVSREKKESFPLTVTSAQKNPTAFYLCASSIGTGGTEAFFGQGTRLTVV.

This chain uses TRBV4-1 with TRBJ2-3, with 7 bases aligning to TRBD2. Germline lookup yields CDR1 MGHRA and CDR2 YSYEKL. Unmatched junction bases numbered 4, after V lost 1 base and J lost 0 bases. This CDR3 contains 16 residues. CDR3 in amino acids: CASSQVLAASTDTQYF. In nucleotides, the CDR3 is TGCGCCAGCAGCCAAGTTCTAGCGGCTAGCACAGATACGCAGTATTTT.

The genes are TRBV6-1 and TRBJ2-5; D assignment may be TRBD1 or TRBD2 (5 bases each). V lost 4 bases, J lost 5 bases, and 14 bases lay in between. The CDR3 totals 14 residues. The germline CDR1 and CDR2 sequences are MNHNS and SASEGT. CDR3 protein: CASSVGRGAETQYF. The CDR3 nucleotides are TGTGCCAGCAGTGTAGGCAGAGGGGCGGAGACCCAGTACTTC.

The chain uses TRBV7-3 and TRBJ2-6; TRBD1 aligns across 7 bases. The CDR3 sequence is 16 residues long. Germline CDR1 and CDR2: SGHTA and FQGTGA. The V gene end was trimmed by 4 bases and the J gene end by 1 base; junction bases not matched to a gene: 4. The chain's CDR3 is CASSSTGHSGANVLTF. The CDR3 nucleotides read TGTGCCAGCAGCTCGACAGGGCATTCTGGGGCCAACGTCCTGACTTTC.